A single sample is the source of the 7 T cell receptor beta chains below, sequenced in a study of beta chain features in type 1 diabetes. cDNA synthesis used the whole RNA isolate, giving expressed TCRB sequences. Sequencing was performed with immunoSEQ multiplex PCR; in TCRdb, only in-frame clones are kept and a portion is missing. This sample yields some 500,000 clones, of which roughly an eighth are seen a single time; roughly 0.046% belongs to the top ten. Sequencing used naive CD4+ T cells from blood. These receptors were collected from a woman younger than 35 in good health.

This clone was recorded a few times. This chain joins TRBV7-2 and TRBJ2-5; D gene unclear. This CDR3 has 14 amino acids. Per germline, CDR1 SGHTA and CDR2 FQGNSA. Trimming took off 1 base at V and 5 bases at J, with 11 bases between the two ends. The CDR3 DNA reads TGTGCCAGCAGCTTAGGCAACCTTAGGGAGACCCAGTACTTC. Its protein is CASSLGNLRETQYF.

This clone came up a few times. The chain is built from TRBV5-6 and TRBJ2-7; no reliable D call. The CDR3 runs to 14 residues. Looked up from germline, CDR1 is SGHDT and CDR2 is YYEEEE. The V and J ends lost 3 bases and 2 bases respectively, with 12 bases between them. The chain's CDR3 is CASSSDTAAYEQYV. In DNA form, the CDR3 reads TGTGCCAGCAGCTCCGACACGGCCGCCTACGAGCAGTACGTC.

The chain is built from TRBV18 and TRBJ2-1, with D unclear. The germline V gene has CDR1 KGHSH and CDR2 LQKENI. The CDR3 extends over 13 amino acids. V lost 2 bases to trimming and J lost 5 bases, with 7 bases between them. CDR3 in amino acids: CASSPSLHNEQFF. CDR3 sequence (DNA): TGTGCCAGCTCACCATCGCTTCACAATGAGCAGTTCTTC.

In its sample, this clone was seen a few times. V gene TRBV18 combines with J gene TRBJ2-7; D unclear. Germline CDR1 is KGHSH and CDR2 is LQKENI. This CDR3 is 15 amino acids long. V was cut by 3 bases and J by 0 bases, with 12 bases left in between. The DNA of the CDR3 is TGTGCCAGCTCACCGAAGAAAATTAACTCCTACGAGCAGTACTTC. It codes for CASSPKKINSYEQYF.

V is TRBV7-8 and J is TRBJ2-1; the D is unclear. V lost 0 bases to trimming and J lost 9 bases, with 9 bases between them. The germline V gene has CDR1 SGHVS and CDR2 FQNEAQ. CDR3 size: 13 residues. The CDR3 DNA reads as TGTGCCAGCAGCTTAGCGGGCCAGAGTGAGCAGTTCTTC. Translation: CASSLAGQSEQFF.

This clone was recorded a few times. V gene TRBV27 combines with J gene TRBJ1-1; D remains ambiguous. The CDR3 loop spans 13 amino acids. V was pared by 6 bases and J by 5 bases, with 13 bases between. CDR1 is MNHEY and CDR2 is SMNVEV in the germline V gene (reference sequence). The CDR3 DNA follows: TGTGCCAGCAGACCCCTCGAACGGACTGAAGCTTTCTTT. Its protein is CASRPLERTEAFF.

A few counts support this clone. Sequence at one end of the junction differs from germline and may be a read error. J is TRBJ2-3 and V is TRBV29-1; possibly TRBD1 for D (6 bases). This CDR3 is 15 amino acids long. Germline CDR1 and CDR2: SQVTM and ANQGSEA. CDR3 sequence (DNA): TGCAGCGTCCTGACAGGAGCCACAGTGTCAGAGACGCAGTATTTT. Protein: CSVLTGATVSETQYF.